This record concerns one T cell receptor beta chain sequence. Its cognate antigen has yet to be identified. No base quality information exists; no much larger clone differs at one position. This sample stems from a study of blood T cell repertoires in COVID-19 (dated by TCRdb to 2020 to 2021). As for the study more broadly: The collaborator samples originated in the United States, Italy and Spain and spanned the acute and convalescent phases of COVID-19. The material from the prospective study consisted of cDNA or gDNA derived from T cells, B-cell-depleted T cells, or PBMCs. Subjects who had been exposed to COVID-19, were actively infected with it, or had recovered from it provided the deeply sampled blood TCRbeta repertoires that made up the dataset. The repertoires were released in a freely available public database meant as a resource for research on the immune response to SARS-CoV-2. Samples came from the ongoing ImmuneRACE study (first 160 participants) plus 1,254 subjects from 6 global collaborators. A de-identified subject ID, COVID-19 status, age in years and sex were almost always included in the sample metadata. Where available, HLA class I and class II types were obtained from metadata supplied by the sample provider rather than from assay-based typing.

General conclusions and limits of the study: The quantity of clinical and demographic metadata differed by source and by participant and was supplied without curation.

The collaborating institutions used their own protocols to collect whole blood in K2EDTA tubes. For TCRbeta analysis, collaborator samples were shipped as frozen whole blood, as isolated PBMCs, or as DNA extracted from either sample type. TCRbeta CDR3 regions were amplified from genomic DNA using the immunoSEQ Assay, a bias-controlled multiplex PCR. Under the source paper's analysis protocol: The number of nucleated cells in each sample was estimated by amplification of reference gene primers within the assay. To quantify the absolute abundance of each unique TCRbeta CDR3 rearrangement, sequence reads were collapsed and filtered. For each sample, productive Simpson clonality was calculated as the square root of Simpson's diversity index over productive rearrangements. TCRdb provides this immuneACCESS table in a form limited to in-frame rearrangements. Some clones are lacking; in checked studies, under half of them reflect an unresolved V gene, and why the rest are absent is not known. V and J calls and clone size follow that table, whereas D and trimming were derived from the DNA. This sample has some 90,000 clones in its table, and 85% to 95% of those were observed once. The top ten hold around 3.9% of the sample.

This TCR derives from a woman in her 50s in a cohort sampled during active COVID-19. Source material: peripheral blood.

Read as DNA, the sequence is TGTGCCAGCAGCGACAGGCCTAGCTCCTACAATGAGCAGTTCTTC. This translates into CASSDRPSSYNEQFF. Here the chain combines TRBV7-3 and TRBJ2-1; a weak D assignment points to TRBD1 (6 bases agree). CDR1 and CDR2 were assigned from the germline V gene as SGHTA and FQGTGA. V is clipped by 5 bases and J by 0 bases, and the sequence between their germline boundaries is 11 bases long. The CDR3 starts with the cysteine, ends with the phenylalanine, and has 15 residues. Just CDR3 DNA is preserved here, 45 bases in frame from base 1.